These T cell receptor beta chains were read from a single sample in a study of blood T cells in healthy people across ages. TCRdb ran MiXCR on the 5' RACE reads and lists one entry per CDR3 protein. Of 850,000 to 1,000,000 distinct CDR3 sequences listed, 51% are singletons. Material: blood. These receptor sequences come from a woman in her sixties or seventies in good health. Each CDR3 is given with its conserved first and last residue. The D gene is left open where the match is weak. Not all rows give a size; the values are once, few, many and, for expanded clones, a class.

clone_size: few; j_call: TRBJ2-3; d_call: NA; v_call: TRBV12-3/TRBV12-4; cdr3_aa: CASSFLARATDTQYF; cdr3_nt: TGTGCCAGCAGTTTCCTAGCGAGGGCCACAGATACGCAGTATTTT
clone_size: NA; j_call: TRBJ2-1; d_call: TRBD2; v_call: TRBV7-9; cdr3_aa: CASTTTGGSINEQFF; cdr3_nt: TGTGCCAGCACCACGACTGGCGGGAGCATCAATGAGCAGTTCTTC
clone_size: NA; j_call: TRBJ1-6; d_call: NA; v_call: TRBV20-1; cdr3_aa: CSARRYTEVYNSPLHF; cdr3_nt: TGCAGTGCTAGACGGTACACTGAGGTCTATAATTCACCCCTCCACTTT
clone_size: NA; j_call: TRBJ2-1; d_call: TRBD2; v_call: TRBV5-1; cdr3_aa: CASSRWTSGNNEQFF; cdr3_nt: TGCGCCAGCAGCCGATGGACTAGCGGCAACAATGAGCAGTTCTTC
clone_size: NA; j_call: TRBJ2-5; d_call: TRBD1; v_call: TRBV4-1; cdr3_aa: CASSKTGTEETQYF; cdr3_nt: TGCGCCAGCTCAAAGACGGGGACAGAAGAGACCCAGTACTTC
clone_size: once; j_call: TRBJ2-1; d_call: NA; v_call: TRBV2; cdr3_aa: CASSYVRENEQFF; cdr3_nt: TGTGCCAGCAGTTACGTCAGGGAAAATGAGCAGTTCTTC
clone_size: few; j_call: TRBJ2-7; d_call: TRBD1; v_call: TRBV29-1; cdr3_aa: CSVGTGVVEQYF; cdr3_nt: TGCAGCGTTGGGACAGGGGTGGTCGAGCAGTACTTC
clone_size: NA; j_call: TRBJ2-5; d_call: NA; v_call: TRBV4-1; cdr3_aa: CASSQPARKETQYF; cdr3_nt: TGCGCCAGCAGCCAGCCCGCCCGGAAGGAGACCCAGTACTTC
clone_size: few; j_call: TRBJ1-4; d_call: NA; v_call: TRBV11-2; cdr3_aa: CASSFNGEKLFF; cdr3_nt: TGTGCCAGCAGCTTTAACGGCGAAAAACTGTTTTTT
clone_size: NA; j_call: TRBJ2-7; d_call: TRBD2; v_call: TRBV12-3/TRBV12-4; cdr3_aa: CASSVGLAVSYEQYF; cdr3_nt: TGTGCCAGCAGTGTGGGACTAGCGGTCTCCTACGAGCAGTACTTC
clone_size: NA; j_call: TRBJ1-2; d_call: NA; v_call: TRBV4-2; cdr3_aa: CASSQTGGKDYGYTF; cdr3_nt: TGTGCCAGCAGCCAGACGGGGGGCAAGGACTATGGCTACACCTTC
clone_size: few; j_call: TRBJ2-7; d_call: TRBD2; v_call: TRBV6-2/TRBV6-3; cdr3_aa: CASRRSGRLYEQYF; cdr3_nt: TGTGCCAGCAGGCGCAGCGGGAGACTCTACGAGCAGTACTTC